A single T cell receptor (beta chain) is shown here with its context. The CDR3 is made up of 15 amino acids. Germline CDR1 and CDR2: MRHNA and SNTAGT. V lost 3 bases and J lost 4; bases outside the gene matches: 6. The entry originates in a study of blood T cell repertoires in COVID-19. Across the whole study: Material from acute and convalescent COVID-19 was sourced from the United States, Italy and Spain. The analysed material was cDNA or gDNA that came from T cells, B-cell-depleted T cells, or PBMCs.

Authors' processing steps: Using reference gene primer amplification, nucleated cell counts were estimated. The data were produced by immunoSEQ multiplex PCR, yet TCRdb's version contains in-frame clones alone and is incomplete. That table furnishes V, J and clone size, whereas the DNA furnished D and trimming. This repertoire shows some 99,000 clones, about 87% found once; its top ten account for around 1.1%. The material sequenced was peripheral blood. The V call is TRBV6-4, the J call TRBJ2-1; 7 bases fit TRBD2. The receptor was derived from a human donor in a cohort sampled during active COVID-19. The CDR3 nucleotides read TGTGCCAGCAGTGAGTGGCGGGGGAGATACAATGAGCAGTTCTTC. Residues: CASSEWRGRYNEQFF.